This T cell receptor (beta chain) was obtained from a study of cytomegalovirus exposure and HLA in healthy donors (dated by TCRdb to about 2017). Context from the whole study: In an earlier analysis of 587 of the donors, approximately 300 Gb of sequence data and 120 million or so unique TCR beta sequences from 150 million to 200 million T cells were reported. To decide whether each TCR beta V gene segment behaved as functional or pseudogenic, an earlier analysis of nearly 600 of the donors relied on high-throughput TCR beta sequencing. Typing coverage differed by locus: A, B, C, DRB1 and DQB1 were typed in roughly 629-640 donors, DQA1 in 500 to 550, DPA1 in approximately 600, and DPB1 in 472. Roughly 300 gigabases of sequencing data and around 80 million unique TCR sequences made up an early release that covered some 640 HLA-typed donors. The genetic ancestry cluster associated with self-reported Caucasian donors included around 76% of the 300 to 400 genotyped donors. A later genetic analysis used genome-wide SNP genotypes for about 55% of the 666 donors, treating that subset as a discovery cohort. HLA typing included class I and class II loci at four-digit resolution. Rather than drawing on any new phenotypic data, the later analysis identified candidate immune exposures from TCR beta sequences and the way those sequences occurred across donors. Among some 410 genotyped donors of the cohort, an average of around 240,000 unique TCR beta nucleotide sequences were sequenced per donor, roughly 18% of them non-productive. In a later analysis, previously published TCR beta repertoires from 600 to 850 donors were re-analyzed and high-resolution HLA genotyping was added so that TCR occurrence patterns could be studied. Donor age, sex, ethnicity and CMV serostatus were collected together with the repertoire data. Every repertoire in the discovery cohort had been generated on one and the same sequencing platform. The aim of the study was to test whether cataloging public T cell receptors could identify signatures of past pathogen exposure. Because of strong linkage in the cohort, roughly five DR-DQ haplotypes were treated as single units for association and clustering. The study combined high-throughput TCR immunosequencing, statistical association of individual TCRs with disease status, and machine learning to predict cytomegalovirus infection status. In addition to the first cohort of 650 to 750 subjects, a separate validation cohort of approximately 110 different subjects was used. The study used immunosequencing to profile the T cell repertoires of 666 subjects and linked those repertoires to cytomegalovirus serostatus. Results and caveats for the whole study, not just this receptor: Immune exposure information for the cohort was limited to CMV serostatus. A later analysis found that TCR association rates varied across HLA loci, with DRB1 alleles showing the most associated TCRs and HLA-C alleles the fewest. A later analysis found that HLA-associated TCR beta chains were more clonally expanded and had lower generation probabilities than equally common non-associated chains. Because some donors lacked HLA typing at each locus, the association tests relied only on the typed subset. According to a later analysis, most CMV-associated TCR beta chains appeared to be HLA-restricted, and the HLA associations seemed to be driven largely by CMV exposure. According to the authors, the approach could potentially be generalized to other disease states and immunological phenotypes. Correlated functional status among segregating V segments might be attributable to linkage disequilibrium, but an unknown experimental factor could not be ruled out. Seventeen rarely observed V segments, including chromosome 9 orphons, were excluded from the earlier analysis of some 590 of the donors because counts were too low. In a later analysis, several top co-occurrence clusters were reported to appear linked to parvovirus B19, influenza, CMV and Epstein-Barr virus. In vitro tests confirmed that a few of the cytomegalovirus-associated TCR beta chains recognize cytomegalovirus antigens. Assigning TCR associations to individual alleles was difficult when HLA alleles, especially DR and DQ, strongly co-occurred. A total of about 180 TCR beta chains were listed by the study as associated with cytomegalovirus. Presence/absence analyses assumed roughly uniform sequencing depth across donors, an assumption that may not hold. In an earlier analysis of more than 500 of the donors, most TCR beta V segments appeared in productive rearrangements about 87% or about 30% of the time, broadly matching IMGT annotations. A further reported finding was that TCR beta sequences accurately predicted the HLA-A and HLA-B alleles for most subjects in the first cohort. This cohort had only TCR beta chains sequenced, and the lack of alpha or paired-chain data limited which features could be detected. According to a later genetic analysis, donors in an Asian-associated ancestry cluster had fewer N-insertions in productive TCRs than the approximately 710-donor mean. In a later genetic analysis, a missense DCLRE1C variant was associated with V-gene and J-gene trimming of TCR beta chains, and the association was replicated in an independent cohort. In a later analysis, around 17,000 TCR beta sequences were associated with specific HLA alleles at a false discovery rate of 0.05. A cluster of highly shared sequence variants was judged likely to be a technical artifact of the sequencing pipeline. Cytomegalovirus status was reported to be diagnosed by the classifier with high specificity and sensitivity in both the original and validation cohorts. Across donors, most TCR sequences were observed very rarely, whereas some public TCRs were present in many individuals.

Concerning this clone: The antigen it recognizes is unknown. Qualities for individual bases were not recorded, and no much larger clone is one base off.

The cohort consisted of 666 healthy bone marrow donors. At the time of sampling, every cohort member was nominally healthy, though immune exposures that went unrecorded were likely present. The donor tested CMV seropositive, placing the donor among the 289 seropositive members of the cohort. Each donor provided a peripheral blood sample, and peripheral blood mononuclear cells were used for TCR beta sequencing. The Qiagen DNeasy Blood Extraction Kit was used to extract genomic DNA from the blood cell samples. Library preparation was by the immunoSEQ multiplex PCR assay. For the multiplex PCR, a mixture combining 60 forward primers for TCR Vbeta segments and 13 reverse primers for TCR Jbeta segments was used. Amplification of the CDR3 region of rearranged TCR beta genes was performed with a multiplex PCR assay on genomic DNA. The amplified TCR beta libraries were sequenced on the Illumina HiSeq System as 87-base-pair reads. The authors' analysis ran thus. Across the roughly 670 repertoires, a later analysis counted tens of millions of unique TCR beta chains, approximately 10 million of which were shared by at least two donors. Raw reads were error-corrected and collapsed into unique sequences by a nearest-neighbor algorithm in which closely related sequences were merged to remove PCR and sequencing errors. Alignment of CDR3 sequences to IMGT reference sequences was used to assign V, D and J gene segments. For a sequence to be retained, a match of at least six nucleotides to both a V gene segment and a J gene segment was required. A rearrangement counted as productive if the CDR3 had no stop codons and remained in frame with V and J, and every other rearrangement counted as non-productive. Following IMGT convention, CDR3 was defined as the stretch from the second conserved V-encoded cysteine up to the conserved J-encoded phenylalanine. Sequences without an unambiguous match to a single V gene segment were excluded from the earlier analysis of a few hundred of the donors. In an earlier analysis of around 600 of the donors, V segments were called functional above 56.7% productive rearrangements and were called segregating when the between-donor standard deviation exceeded 5%. A statistical classification framework was built for diagnosing cytomegalovirus status from the catalog of TCR beta chain sequences. V and J gene assignment, in a later analysis, came from comparing TCR nucleotide sequences with IMGT/GENE-DB human TR gene sequences. In a later analysis, CDR3 sequences and most-parsimonious VDJ recombination scenarios were assigned using the TCRdist pipeline. In a later analysis, each TCR beta chain was defined by its CDR3 amino acid sequence together with its V-gene family, and reads lacking a unique V-gene family were excluded. To address suspected cross-contamination and a sequencing artifact, a later analysis removed 592 highly shared, low-generation-probability nucleotide sequences. A later analysis calculated a clonal expansion index for each public chain from normalized within-repertoire ranks of inferred template counts. In a later analysis, generation probabilities were computed using a VDJ recombination model fitted to out-of-frame rearrangements, and the results were checked against IGoR. Hypergeometric tests were used in a later analysis to score TCR-TCR, TCR-HLA and TCR-CMV co-occurrence, with a repertoire-size bias correction applied to the TCR pairs. A later analysis estimated false discovery rates by permuting HLA or CMV assignments 20 times. In a later analysis, co-occurring TCRs were grouped with DBSCAN, and TCRdist sequence similarity was added when clustering was performed within HLA-allele-positive subsets. Repertoires with fewer than 30,000 or more than 120,000 public chains, plus five repertoires with anomalous nucleotide sharing, were excluded from co-occurrence clustering. TCRdb obtained this table from immuneACCESS and retained in-frame rearrangements with V and J assigned. These tables miss some clones; where compared with another copy, unresolved V genes account for less than half of the shortfall, and the remainder is unexplained. For V, J and clone size, that table is used; D and trimming come from the DNA. For this sample there are 150,000 to 200,000 clones; around 79% appear just once. About an eighth of the sample is held by the ten biggest clonotypes.

This sequence was found in a middle-aged man in good health and CMV-seropositive. Material: PBMCs.

The DNA sequence is given as TGTGCCAGCTCACAACAAGGCCCAGGAAAGAGCGAGACCCAGTACTTC. Its product reads: CASSQQGPGKSETQYF. The V gene is TRBV18 and the J gene is TRBJ2-5; the D gene cannot be named for sure. V is reduced by 4 bases and J by 5 bases, leaving a spacing of 20 bases between them. For CDR1 and CDR2, the germline V gene lists KGHSH and LQKENI. The CDR3 has 16 amino acids, counting the end cysteine and phenylalanine. The kept DNA is CDR3 alone, 48 bases in frame from the first base.